This T cell receptor beta chain stems from a study of blood T cell repertoires in COVID-19. Whole-study context: PBMCs, B-cell-depleted T cells, or T cells were the source of the cDNA or gDNA that made up the material.

The CDR3 is 17 residues long. Germline V gene sequence: CDR1 KGHSH, CDR2 LQKENI. V dropped 3 bases and J dropped 1 base, with 18 bases sitting between them. Methods used by the authors: Reference gene primers were amplified, and this amplification served to estimate nucleated cell counts. Only in-frame clones appear in the TCRdb table, and some are missing; sequencing was by immunoSEQ multiplex PCR. That table supplies the V and J calls and clone size; D and trimming were determined from the DNA. The sample records tens of thousands of clones, about 90% being singletons. This TCR was recovered from a man in his sixties or seventies with active COVID-19. This chain connects TRBV18 to TRBJ2-5; tentatively, D is TRBD2 (5 bases). The sample taken for sequencing was peripheral blood. CDR3 nucleotides: TGTGCCAGCTCACCCGGGGTTCAGGCGGGTACCCAAGAGACCCAGTACTTC. This gives the protein CASSPGVQAGTQETQYF.